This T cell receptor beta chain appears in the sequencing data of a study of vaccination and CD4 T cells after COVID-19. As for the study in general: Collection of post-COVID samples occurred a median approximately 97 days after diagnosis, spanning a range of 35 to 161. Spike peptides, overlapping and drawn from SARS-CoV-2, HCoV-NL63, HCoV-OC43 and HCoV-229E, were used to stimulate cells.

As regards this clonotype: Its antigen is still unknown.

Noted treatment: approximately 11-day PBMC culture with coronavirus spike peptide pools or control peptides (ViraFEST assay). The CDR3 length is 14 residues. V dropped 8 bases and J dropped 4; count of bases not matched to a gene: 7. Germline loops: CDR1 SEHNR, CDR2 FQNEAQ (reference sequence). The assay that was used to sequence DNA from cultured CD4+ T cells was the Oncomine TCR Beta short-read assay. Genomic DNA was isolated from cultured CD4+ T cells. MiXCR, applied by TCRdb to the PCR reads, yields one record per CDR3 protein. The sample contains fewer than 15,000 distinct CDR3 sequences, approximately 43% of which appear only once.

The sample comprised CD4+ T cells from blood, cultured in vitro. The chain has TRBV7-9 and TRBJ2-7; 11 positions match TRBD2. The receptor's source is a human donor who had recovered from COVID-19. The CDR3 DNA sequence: TGTGCCAGCGGCCTAGCGGGAGGATTTTACGAGCAGTACTTC. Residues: CASGLAGGFYEQYF. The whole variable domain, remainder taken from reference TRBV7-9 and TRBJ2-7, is DTGVSQNPRHKITKRGQNVTFRCDPISEHNRLYWYRQTLGQGPEFLTYFQNEAQLEKSRLLSDRFSAERPKGSFSTLEIQRTEQGDSAMYLCASGLAGGFYEQYFGPGTRLTVT.